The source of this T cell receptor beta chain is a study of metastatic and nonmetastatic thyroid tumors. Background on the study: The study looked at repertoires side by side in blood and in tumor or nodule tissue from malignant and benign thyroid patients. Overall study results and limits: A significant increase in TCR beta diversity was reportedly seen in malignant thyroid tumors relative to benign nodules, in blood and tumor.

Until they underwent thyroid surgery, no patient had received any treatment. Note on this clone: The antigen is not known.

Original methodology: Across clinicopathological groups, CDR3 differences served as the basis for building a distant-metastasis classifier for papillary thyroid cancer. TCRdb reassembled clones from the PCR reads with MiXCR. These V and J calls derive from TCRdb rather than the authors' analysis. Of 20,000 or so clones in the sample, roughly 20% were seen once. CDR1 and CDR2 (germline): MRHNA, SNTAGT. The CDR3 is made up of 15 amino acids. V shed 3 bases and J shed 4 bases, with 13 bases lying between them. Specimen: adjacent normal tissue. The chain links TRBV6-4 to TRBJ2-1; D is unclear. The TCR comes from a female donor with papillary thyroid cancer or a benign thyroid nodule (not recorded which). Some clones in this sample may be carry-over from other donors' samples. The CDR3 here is CASSETLGSYNEQFF. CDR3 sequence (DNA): TGTGCCAGCAGTGAGACGTTGGGGTCTTACAATGAGCAGTTCTTC.